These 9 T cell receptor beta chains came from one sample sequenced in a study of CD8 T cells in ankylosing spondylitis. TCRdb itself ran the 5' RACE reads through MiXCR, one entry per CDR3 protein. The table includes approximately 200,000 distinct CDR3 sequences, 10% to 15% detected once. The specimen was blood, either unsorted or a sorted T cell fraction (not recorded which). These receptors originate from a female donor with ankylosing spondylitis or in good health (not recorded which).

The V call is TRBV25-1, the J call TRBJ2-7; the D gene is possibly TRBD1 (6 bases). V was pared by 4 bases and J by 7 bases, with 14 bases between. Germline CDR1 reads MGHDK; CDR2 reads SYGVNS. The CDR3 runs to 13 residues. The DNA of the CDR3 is TGTGCCAGCAGTGCCGGGACAACTTGGGAGCAGTACTTC. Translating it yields CASSAGTTWEQYF.

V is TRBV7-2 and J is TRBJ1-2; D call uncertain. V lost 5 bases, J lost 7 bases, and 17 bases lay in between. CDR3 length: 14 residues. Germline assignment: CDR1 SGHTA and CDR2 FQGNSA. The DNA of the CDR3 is TGTGCCAGCAGCCCCCCGGGTCGGGGTCCTGGCTACACCTTC. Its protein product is CASSPPGRGPGYTF.

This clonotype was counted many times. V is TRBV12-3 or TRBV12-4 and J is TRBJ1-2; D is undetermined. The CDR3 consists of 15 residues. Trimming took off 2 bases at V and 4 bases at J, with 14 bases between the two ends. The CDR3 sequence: CASSLNPDVLYGYTF. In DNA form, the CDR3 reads TGTGCCAGCAGTTTAAATCCGGACGTCCTCTATGGCTACACCTTC.

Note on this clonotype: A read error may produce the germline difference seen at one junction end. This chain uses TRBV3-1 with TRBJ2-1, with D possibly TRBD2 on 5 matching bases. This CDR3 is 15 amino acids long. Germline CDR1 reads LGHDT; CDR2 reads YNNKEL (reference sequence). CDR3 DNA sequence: TGTGCCAGCTGCCAAGATAGAGCGGCAGCTGGGGAGCAGTTCTTC. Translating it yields CASCQDRAAAGEQFF.

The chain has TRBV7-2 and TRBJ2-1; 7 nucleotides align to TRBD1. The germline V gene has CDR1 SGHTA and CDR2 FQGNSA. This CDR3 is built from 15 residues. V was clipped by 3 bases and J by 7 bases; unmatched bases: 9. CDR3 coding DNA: TGTGCCAGCAGCTTTCAGAGGGGGCCCCGGAATGAGCAGTTCTTC. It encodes CASSFQRGPRNEQFF.

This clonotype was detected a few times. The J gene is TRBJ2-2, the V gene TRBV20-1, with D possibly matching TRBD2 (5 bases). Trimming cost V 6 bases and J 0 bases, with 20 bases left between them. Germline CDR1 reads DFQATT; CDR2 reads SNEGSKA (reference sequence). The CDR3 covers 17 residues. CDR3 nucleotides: TGCAGTGCCCCCTCCCTCTTGCCGGGATCGAACACCGGGGAGCTGTTTTTT. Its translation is CSAPSLLPGSNTGELFF.

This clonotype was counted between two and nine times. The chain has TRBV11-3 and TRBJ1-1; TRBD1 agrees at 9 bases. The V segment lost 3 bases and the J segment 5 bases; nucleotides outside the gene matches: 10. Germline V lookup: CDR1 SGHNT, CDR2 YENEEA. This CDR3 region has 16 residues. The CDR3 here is CASSLSGQGVRTEAFF. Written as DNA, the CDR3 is TGTGCCAGCAGCTTGTCGGGACAGGGTGTAAGGACTGAAGCTTTCTTT.

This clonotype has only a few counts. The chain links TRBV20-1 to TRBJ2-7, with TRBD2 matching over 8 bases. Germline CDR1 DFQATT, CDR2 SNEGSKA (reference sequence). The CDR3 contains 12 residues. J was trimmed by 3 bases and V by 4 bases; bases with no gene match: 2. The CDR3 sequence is CSATSGSYEQYF. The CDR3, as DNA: TGCAGTGCTACCAGCGGGAGCTACGAGCAGTACTTC.

Here the CDR3 DNA reads TGTGCCAGCCAGCTGACTGCCTCCTACGAGCAGTACTTC. Protein: CASQLTASYEQYF. The chain has TRBV3-1 and TRBJ2-7, with D unclear. Germline V gene lookup returns CDR1 LGHDT and CDR2 YNNKEL (reference sequence). There are 13 residues in the CDR3. V lost 8 bases to trimming and J lost 0 bases, with 11 bases between them.